This entry lists 21 T cell receptor beta chains sequenced from one sample in a study of shared clonotypes between healthy human individuals. Naive CD8 cells, CD45RO-negative and positively selected for CCR7, excluded terminally differentiated effector memory CD45RA+ cells. Profiled with immunoSEQ multiplex PCR; TCRdb holds only in-frame clones, not every one. The sample has fewer than 800,000 clones, about 91% seen once; the top ten hold about 24%. The source material was naive CD8+ T cells sorted from blood. The receptors were sampled from a man in his thirties or forties in good health.

The chain couples TRBV1 to TRBJ2-2; the DNA was not compared with TRBD2, the D call given in the table. TRBV1 is reported as a pseudogene. This CDR3 is 18 amino acids long. CDR3 amino acids: CTSSQVPVAERNTGELFF. In DNA form, the CDR3 reads TGCACCAGCAGCCAAGTCCCGGTAGCGGAGAGGAACACCGGGGAGCTGTTTTTT.

The chain couples TRBV7-2 to TRBJ1-3; the D gene is possibly TRBD1 (6 bases). Germline-derived CDR1 and CDR2 are SGHTA and FQGNSA. The CDR3 is 15 residues long. Trimming stripped 6 bases from V and 0 bases from J, with 12 bases between. CDR3 region: CASRTTGLSGNTIYF. Written as DNA, the CDR3 is TGTGCCAGCAGGACGACAGGCCTCTCTGGAAACACCATATATTTT.

The genes are TRBV27 and TRBJ2-6; weak D call: TRBD1 (5 bases). V shed 7 bases and J shed 0 bases, with 10 bases lying between them. Germline CDR1 reads MNHEY; CDR2 reads SMNVEV (reference sequence). The CDR3 length is 15 residues. The CDR3: CASITGISGANVLTF. The CDR3 DNA is TGTGCCAGCATTACAGGTATCTCTGGGGCCAACGTCCTGACTTTC.

For the CDR3, the DNA is TGTGCCAGTAGTATTCCTAACAGCTATGAGCAGTTCTTC. Amino acid sequence: CASSIPNSYEQFF. The chain uses TRBV19 and TRBJ2-1, with unresolved D. Trimming cost V 3 bases and J 8 bases, with 11 bases left between them. The CDR3 consists of 13 residues. Germline V gene sequence: CDR1 LNHDA, CDR2 SQIVND (reference sequence).

Of note for this clone: At the DNA level, this CDR3 is encoded by other sequences in the same sample as well. The V gene is TRBV27, the J gene TRBJ2-7, with unresolved D. The CDR3 has 11 residues. The germline V gene has CDR1 MNHEY and CDR2 SMNVEV (reference sequence). Trimming removed 4 bases at V and 3 bases at J, with 4 bases between. CDR3 in amino acids: CASSSNYEQYF. The DNA for the CDR3 is TGTGCCAGCAGTTCGAACTACGAGCAGTACTTC.

This clone appeared a few times. The V gene is TRBV2, the J gene TRBJ2-3; 7 bases are shared with TRBD2. Germline values: CDR1 SNHLY, CDR2 FYNNEI. This CDR3 is built from 17 residues. Germline trimming cut 0 bases from V and 2 bases from J; bases unmatched to any gene: 8. The DNA of the CDR3 is TGTGCCAGCAGTGAAGCCCATACTAGCGCAACCACAGATACGCAGTATTTT. Its protein is CASSEAHTSATTDTQYF.

The rearrangement joins TRBV7-8 to TRBJ2-5, with TRBD1 matching 8 bases. Germline V gene lookup returns CDR1 SGHVS and CDR2 FQNEAQ. The CDR3 covers 14 residues. The J segment lost 7 bases and the V segment lost 5 bases, leaving 9 bases of the junction unmatched. The CDR3 DNA follows: TGTGCCAGCAGCACCCCGGACAGGGAGTTGACCCAGTACTTC. Amino acids: CASSTPDRELTQYF.

This chain connects TRBV28 to TRBJ1-2; the D gene is possibly TRBD1 (5 bases). Trimming stripped 7 bases from V and 7 bases from J, with 16 bases between. This CDR3 has 13 residues. The V gene's germline CDR1 is MDHEN and CDR2 SYDVKM. The CDR3 bases are TGTGCCAGCAATCAAAGGGACCGGGTTGGCTACACCTTC. Residues: CASNQRDRVGYTF.

This chain joins TRBV2 and TRBJ2-7; a weak D match, TRBD1 (8 bases). V lost 10 bases to trimming and J lost 3 bases, with 13 bases between them. There are 12 residues in the CDR3. The germline V gene encodes CDR1 SNHLY and CDR2 FYNNEI. CDR3 bases: TGTGCCACCTACAGGGGGGGCTACGAGCAGTACTTC. It codes for CATYRGGYEQYF.

This clone was observed a single time. This chain's CDR3 is CASSQVLSNEKLFF. The CDR3 nucleotides are TGCGCCAGCAGCCAAGTGCTCAGCAATGAAAAACTGTTTTTT. This sequence joins TRBV4-1 and TRBJ1-4; D is ambiguous. The CDR3 totals 14 residues. Trimming left V 1 base short and J 5 bases short, with 8 bases between. The germline V gene has CDR1 MGHRA and CDR2 YSYEKL.

The V gene is TRBV4-2, the J gene TRBJ1-1, with 7 bases fitting TRBD1. The CDR3 consists of 14 residues. V shed 5 bases, J shed 5 bases, and the junction held 8 bases outside the gene matches. CDR1 LGHNA and CDR2 YNFKEQ come from the germline V gene. The CDR3 nucleotides read TGTGCCAGCAGCTTGACAGGGTTAAGGACTGAAGCTTTCTTT. Protein sequence: CASSLTGLRTEAFF.

The V gene is TRBV14, the J gene TRBJ1-1; D unresolved. This CDR3 is built from 11 residues. V was shortened by 0 bases and J by 11 bases, with 7 bases between the two germline ends. Germline loops: CDR1 SGHDN, CDR2 FVKESK. The CDR3 protein is CASSQEYLAFF. As DNA, the CDR3 is TGTGCCAGCAGCCAAGAATACCTGGCTTTCTTT.

This chain uses TRBV23-1 with TRBJ2-7, with a tentative D call TRBD2 (5 bases). TRBV23-1 is labeled an ORF, and its function is uncertain. The CDR3 has 16 amino acids. V was cut by 4 bases and J by 2 bases, with 18 bases left in between. CDR3 amino acids: CASSPEGSGHPYEQYF. CDR3 nucleotides: TGCGCCAGCAGTCCAGAGGGCTCGGGTCATCCCTACGAGCAGTACTTC.

The chain employs TRBV2 and TRBJ2-3, with 10 bases identical to TRBD2. CDR3 size: 19 residues. Germline V gene lookup returns CDR1 SNHLY and CDR2 FYNNEI. V lost 8 bases to trimming and J lost 0 bases; unmatched junction nucleotides: 17. DNA of the CDR3: TGTGCCAGCCCACCATTGGAGGTTAGCGGGAGGCAAAGCACAGATACGCAGTATTTT. Translation: CASPPLEVSGRQSTDTQYF.

The genes are TRBV18 and TRBJ1-5; D ambiguous. CDR3 length: 13 amino acids. From germline, CDR1 is KGHSH and CDR2 LQKENI. V was trimmed by 4 bases and J by 1 base, leaving 5 bases between them. This CDR3 is CASSQGSNQPQHF. DNA of the CDR3: TGTGCCAGCTCACAAGGGAGCAATCAGCCCCAGCATTTT. The full variable domain, its missing parts supplied by reference TRBV18 and TRBJ1-5, is NAGVMQNPRHLVRRRGQEARLRCSPMKGHSHVYWYRQLPEEGLKFMVYLQKENIIDESGMPKERFSAEFPKEGPSILRIQQVVRGDSAAYFCASSQGSNQPQHFGDGTRLSIL.

The rearrangement uses TRBV19 and TRBJ1-2, with unresolved D. The germline CDR1 and CDR2 sequences are LNHDA and SQIVND (reference sequence). The V gene lost 0 bases and the J gene lost 2 bases, with 10 bases spanning the gap. The CDR3 has 15 residues. The CDR3 here is CASSIDGQINYGYTF. The CDR3 DNA reads TGTGCCAGTAGTATAGATGGGCAGATCAACTATGGCTACACCTTC.

The rearrangement links TRBV14 to TRBJ2-7; TRBD2 agrees at 8 bases. The CDR3 covers 15 residues. CDR1 is SGHDN, CDR2 FVKESK, per germline. The V and J ends lost 6 bases and 0 bases, in that order; junction bases with no gene match: 7. The CDR3 loop reads CASRNSGSDSYEQYF. CDR3 bases: TGTGCCAGCAGAAACAGCGGGAGTGACTCCTACGAGCAGTACTTC. The variable domain in full, with the rest retrieved from reference TRBV14 and TRBJ2-7, is EAGVTQFPSHSVIEKGQTVTLRCDPISGHDNLYWYRRVMGKEIKFLLHFVKESKQDESGMPNNRFLAERTGGTYSTLKVQPAELEDSGVYFCASRNSGSDSYEQYFGPGTRLTVT.

The rearrangement links TRBV7-6 to TRBJ2-1; 12 bases are a match to TRBD2. Germline CDR1 reads SGHVS; CDR2 reads FNYEAQ. The J segment lost 9 bases and the V segment lost 2 bases, leaving 5 bases of the junction unmatched. CDR3 length: 15 residues. Written as DNA, the CDR3 is TGTGCCAGCAGCTTAAGACTAGCGGGAGACACTGAGCAGTTCTTC. It encodes CASSLRLAGDTEQFF. Together with reference TRBV7-6 and TRBJ2-1, the CDR3 gives the full variable domain: GAGVSQSPRYKVTKRGQDVALRCDPISGHVSLYWYRQALGQGPEFLTYFNYEAQQDKSGLPNDRFSAERPEGSISTLTIQRTEQRDSAMYRCASSLRLAGDTEQFFGPGTRLTVL.

CDR3 sequence reads: CASSDRGYEQYF. DNA for the CDR3: TGTGCCAGCAGCGATAGGGGCTACGAGCAGTACTTC. The genes are TRBV11-2 and TRBJ2-7; weak D call: TRBD1 (5 bases). The CDR3 extends over 12 amino acids. Per the germline V gene, CDR1 is SGHAT and CDR2 is FQNNGV. Deletions cut 5 bases from V and 3 bases from J, with 8 bases between.

The rearrangement links TRBV14 to TRBJ2-7; the match to TRBD1 covers 11 bases. The germline CDR1 and CDR2 sequences are SGHDN and FVKESK. The V segment lost 5 bases and the J segment 2 bases; nucleotides outside the gene matches: 8. The CDR3 contains 16 residues. Written as DNA, the CDR3 is TGTGCCAGCAGCGGCCGACCGGGACAGGGGGCCTACGAGCAGTACTTC. Encoded protein: CASSGRPGQGAYEQYF. The variable domain in full, completed from reference TRBV14 and TRBJ2-7, reads EAGVTQFPSHSVIEKGQTVTLRCDPISGHDNLYWYRRVMGKEIKFLLHFVKESKQDESGMPNNRFLAERTGGTYSTLKVQPAELEDSGVYFCASSGRPGQGAYEQYFGPGTRLTVT.

The chain joins TRBV7-8 to TRBJ1-2; no firm D call. CDR1 and CDR2 (germline): SGHVS, FQNEAQ. With 8 bases removed from V and 3 bases from J, the gap between germline ends came to 13 bases. The CDR3 length is 13 residues. CDR3 amino acids: CASGLGSDYGYTF. Here the CDR3 DNA reads TGTGCCAGCGGACTAGGTTCGGACTATGGCTACACCTTC.